This T cell receptor (beta chain) stems from a study of cytomegalovirus exposure and HLA in healthy donors. Study-level findings and limits: Fewer N-insertions than the roughly 630-donor mean were reportedly shown by an Asian-associated ancestry cluster in a later analysis.

Primers: 60 Vbeta forward and 13 Jbeta reverse. The protocol was immunoSEQ multiplex PCR, while the TCRdb copy is restricted to in-frame clones and leaves out a portion. Seen here are a few hundred thousand clones, about 77% observed once, and the top ten hold 2.9%. The J segment lost 10 bases and the V segment lost 4 bases, leaving 10 bases of the junction unmatched. Germline V gives CDR1 SGHRS, CDR2 YFSETQ. The CDR3 spans 14 residues. Details on this clone: Its target is not known.

The sequence derives from a woman younger than 45 in good health and CMV-seronegative. This sequence joins TRBV5-1 and TRBJ2-1; TRBD2 matches 8 bases. Sequences were obtained from PBMCs. The CDR3 nucleotides are TGCGCCAGCAGCCCTATTCGGGAGGGCCTGGAGCAGTTCTTC. Residues: CASSPIREGLEQFF.